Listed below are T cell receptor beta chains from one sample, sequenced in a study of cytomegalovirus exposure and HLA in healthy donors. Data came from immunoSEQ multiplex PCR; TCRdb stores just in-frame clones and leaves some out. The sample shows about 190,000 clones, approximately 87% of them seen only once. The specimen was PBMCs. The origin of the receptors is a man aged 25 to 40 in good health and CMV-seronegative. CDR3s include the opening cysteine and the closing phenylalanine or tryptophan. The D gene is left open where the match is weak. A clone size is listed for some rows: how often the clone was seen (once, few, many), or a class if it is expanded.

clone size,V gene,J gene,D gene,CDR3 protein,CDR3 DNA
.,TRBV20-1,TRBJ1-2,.,CSASFPVGYTF,TGCAGTGCTAGCTTTCCGGTTGGCTACACCTTC
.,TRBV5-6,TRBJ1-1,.,CASSLSGQENTEAFF,TGTGCCAGCAGCTTGTCGGGACAAGAGAACACTGAAGCTTTCTTT
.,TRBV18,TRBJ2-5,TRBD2,CASSPDSGGAGETQYF,TGTGCCAGCTCACCAGATAGCGGGGGGGCCGGAGAGACCCAGTACTTC
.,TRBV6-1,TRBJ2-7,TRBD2,CANSPSGRSYEQYF,TGTGCCAATTCACCTAGCGGGAGATCATACGAGCAGTACTTC
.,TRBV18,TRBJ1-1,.,CASPPDRNTEAFF,TGTGCCAGCCCTCCGGACAGGAACACTGAAGCTTTCTTT
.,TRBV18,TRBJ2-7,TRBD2,CASSGGVAYEQYF,TGTGCCAGCTCGGGGGGGGTAGCCTACGAGCAGTACTTC
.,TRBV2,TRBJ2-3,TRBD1,CASSHRGIRTDTQYF,TGTGCCAGCAGCCACAGGGGGATTCGCACAGATACGCAGTATTTT
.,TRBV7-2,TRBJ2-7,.,CASSTQTGYEQYF,TGTGCCAGCAGCACGCAAACAGGGTACGAGCAGTACTTC
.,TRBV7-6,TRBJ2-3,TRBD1,CASSLGTGRKTDTQYF,TGTGCCAGCAGCCTAGGGACAGGGAGGAAGACAGATACGCAGTATTTT
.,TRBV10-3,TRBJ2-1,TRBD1,CAISEGQGGLEQFF,TGTGCCATCAGTGAAGGACAGGGAGGTCTGGAGCAGTTCTTC
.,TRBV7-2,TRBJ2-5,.,CASSSYRVRETQYF,TGTGCCAGCAGCTCCTACAGGGTTCGGGAGACCCAGTACTTC
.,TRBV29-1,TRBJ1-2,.,CSVHTGTNYGYTF,TGCAGCGTCCATACAGGGACCAACTATGGCTACACCTTC
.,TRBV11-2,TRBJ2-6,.,CASSLDTRKYSGANVLTF,TGTGCCAGCAGCTTGGACACAAGGAAGTACTCTGGGGCCAACGTCCTGACTTTC
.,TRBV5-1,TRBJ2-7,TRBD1,CASSRTGTDQYF,TGCGCCAGCAGCCGGACCGGGACAGACCAGTACTTC
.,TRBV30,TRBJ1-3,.,CAWRRVGNTIYF,TGTGCCTGGAGGAGGGTAGGAAACACCATATATTTT
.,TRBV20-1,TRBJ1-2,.,CSALLDYGYTF,TGCAGTGCCCTTCTCGACTATGGCTACACCTTC
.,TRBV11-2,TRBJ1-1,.,CASSFGQGGTEAFF,TGTGCCAGCAGCTTTGGGCAGGGTGGCACTGAAGCTTTCTTT
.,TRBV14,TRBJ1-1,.,CASSQRTTGEAFF,TGTGCCAGCAGCCAACGAACCACAGGGGAAGCTTTCTTT
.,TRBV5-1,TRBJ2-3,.,CASSLDTGFTDTQYF,TGCGCCAGCAGCTTGGATACGGGTTTCACAGATACGCAGTATTTT
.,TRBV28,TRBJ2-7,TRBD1,CASSPDRVAYEQYF,TGTGCCAGCAGCCCAGACAGGGTCGCCTACGAGCAGTACTTC
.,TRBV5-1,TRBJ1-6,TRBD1,CASSLFLAGGSPLHF,TGCGCCAGCAGCTTGTTTTTGGCAGGGGGTTCACCCCTCCACTTT
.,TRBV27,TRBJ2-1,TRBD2,CASSLLAGAAYNEQFF,TGTGCCAGCAGTTTACTAGCGGGAGCCGCCTACAATGAGCAGTTCTTC
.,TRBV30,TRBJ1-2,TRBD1,CAWGTGGDLSYTF,TGTGCCTGGGGGACAGGGGGCGATTTAAGCTACACCTTC
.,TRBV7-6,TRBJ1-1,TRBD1,CASSWGTDTEAFF,TGTGCCAGCAGCTGGGGGACAGACACTGAAGCTTTCTTT
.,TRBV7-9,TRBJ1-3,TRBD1,CASSALDRGQGDTIYF,TGTGCCAGCAGCGCCCTGGACAGGGGCCAAGGGGACACCATATATTTT
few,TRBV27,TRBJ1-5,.,CASSSRGGVSNQPQHF,TGTGCCAGCAGCTCACGGGGAGGGGTTAGCAATCAGCCCCAGCATTTT
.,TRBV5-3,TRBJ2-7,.,CARSSWGLQPYEQYF,TGTGCCAGAAGCTCTTGGGGACTCCAACCCTACGAGCAGTACTTC
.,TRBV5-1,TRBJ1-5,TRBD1,CASSPGVGQGDQPQHF,TGCGCCAGCAGCCCGGGGGTAGGACAGGGTGATCAGCCCCAGCATTTT
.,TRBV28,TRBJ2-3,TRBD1,CASSSPGDRVRDTQYF,TGTGCCAGCAGTTCCCCTGGGGACAGGGTACGCGATACGCAGTATTTT
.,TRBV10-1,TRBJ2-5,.,CASSEAGGVKTQYF,TGCGCCAGCAGTGAAGCCGGGGGTGTGAAGACCCAGTACTTC
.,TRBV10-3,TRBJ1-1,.,CAIRAENGGTEAFF,TGTGCCATCAGAGCCGAGAACGGGGGCACTGAAGCTTTCTTT
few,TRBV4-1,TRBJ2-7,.,CASSQDRGYEQYF,TGCGCCAGCAGCCAAGATCGAGGCTACGAGCAGTACTTC
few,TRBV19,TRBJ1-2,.,CASSRGGGYTF,TGTGCCAGTAGTAGGGGAGGGGGCTACACCTTC
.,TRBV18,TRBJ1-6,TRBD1,CASSPRDSDKPSSYNSPLHF,TGTGCCAGCTCACCACGGGACAGTGATAAGCCGAGCTCCTATAATTCACCCCTCCACTTT
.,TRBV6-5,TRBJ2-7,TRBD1,CASSYGQGTYEQYF,TGTGCCAGCAGTTACGGACAGGGGACCTACGAGCAGTACTTC
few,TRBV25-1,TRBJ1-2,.,CASRPVGGYGYTF,TGTGCCAGCAGGCCGGTTGGTGGCTATGGCTACACCTTC
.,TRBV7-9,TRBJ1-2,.,CASSLGTGGAYYGYTF,TGTGCCAGCAGCTTAGGGACGGGTGGGGCTTACTATGGCTACACCTTC
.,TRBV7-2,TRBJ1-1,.,CASSFGQWTAEAFF,TGTGCCAGCAGCTTCGGGCAGTGGACAGCTGAAGCTTTCTTT